The rows below give T cell receptor beta chains drawn from one sample of a study of OX40 agonist ivuxolimab in advanced cancers. Sequencing was performed with immunoSEQ multiplex PCR; in TCRdb, only in-frame clones are kept and a portion is missing. The repertoire consists of 75,000 to 100,000 clones, with about 83% occurring once and the leading ten covering 0.45% to 0.55%. The source was CD4+ or CD8+ T cells sorted from blood, collected in a trial of the OX40 agonist ivuxolimab. These receptor sequences come from an adult with an advanced solid tumor such as melanoma, head and neck, liver or kidney cancer. CDR3s include the opening cysteine and the closing phenylalanine or tryptophan. A D gene is named only where the DNA matches it firmly. Clone size, where shown, is once, few, many, or a class for clones that have expanded.

V gene	J gene	clone size	D gene	CDR3 protein	CDR3 DNA
TRBV6-5	TRBJ2-7	-	TRBD1	CASSFDRGLLYEQYF	TGTGCCAGCAGTTTCGACAGGGGGCTGTTATACGAGCAGTACTTC
TRBV6-5	TRBJ1-4	-	-	CASSYGGSANEKLFF	TGTGCCAGCAGTTACGGGGGTTCAGCTAATGAAAAACTGTTTTTT
TRBV11-3	TRBJ2-3	-	-	CASSLDPTGGTDTQYF	TGTGCCAGCAGCTTAGACCCCACGGGGGGCACAGATACGCAGTATTTT
TRBV6-6	TRBJ2-5	-	TRBD1	CASSITGGEETQYF	TGTGCCAGCAGTATCACAGGGGGTGAAGAGACCCAGTACTTC
TRBV7-6	TRBJ1-6	-	TRBD1	CASSRDTGGHSPLHF	TGTGCCAGCAGCAGGGACACAGGGGGGCATTCACCCCTCCACTTT
TRBV5-6	TRBJ2-3	-	-	CASSLESGPYTDTQYF	TGTGCCAGCAGCCTTGAGTCGGGACCCTACACAGATACGCAGTATTTT
TRBV2	TRBJ1-1	-	-	CASSVEAGNTEAFF	TGTGCCAGCAGTGTTGAGGCAGGGAACACTGAAGCTTTCTTT
TRBV28	TRBJ1-2	few	-	CASTSSRRVGGYTF	TGTGCCAGCACCTCGTCAAGGAGGGTTGGTGGCTACACCTTC
TRBV7-9	TRBJ1-2	once	-	CASSFSGGYTF	TGTGCCAGCAGCTTTAGCGGAGGCTACACCTTC
TRBV28	TRBJ1-1	-	-	CASSLGMRNTEAFF	TGTGCCAGCAGTTTAGGGATGAGGAACACTGAAGCTTTCTTT
TRBV6-6	TRBJ2-7	few	TRBD1	CASSDPQGRHEQYF	TGTGCCAGCAGTGACCCACAGGGGCGCCACGAGCAGTACTTC
TRBV18	TRBJ2-5	-	-	CASSPTSAETQYF	TGTGCCAGCTCCCCGACTAGTGCCGAGACCCAGTACTTC
TRBV5-1	TRBJ1-2	-	TRBD1	CASSPVQGGYGYTF	TGCGCCAGCAGCCCTGTACAGGGGGGCTATGGCTACACCTTC
TRBV4-2	TRBJ1-2	-	-	CASSQPGYSNYGYTF	TGTGCCAGCAGCCAACCGGGCTACTCTAACTATGGCTACACCTTC
TRBV29-1	TRBJ1-1	-	-	CSVGGRGLNTEAFF	TGCAGCGTTGGGGGACGAGGGCTGAACACTGAAGCTTTCTTT